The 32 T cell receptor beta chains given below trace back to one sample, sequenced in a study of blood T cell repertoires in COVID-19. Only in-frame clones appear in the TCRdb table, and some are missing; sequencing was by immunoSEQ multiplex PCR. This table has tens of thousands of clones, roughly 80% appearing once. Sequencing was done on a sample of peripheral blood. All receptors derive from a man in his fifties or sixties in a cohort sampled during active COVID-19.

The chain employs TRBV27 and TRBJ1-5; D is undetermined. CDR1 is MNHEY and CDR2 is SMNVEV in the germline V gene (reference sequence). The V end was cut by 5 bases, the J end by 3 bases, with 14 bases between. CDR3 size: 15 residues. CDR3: CASSAYGDFNQPQHF. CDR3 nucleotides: TGTGCCAGCAGTGCCTACGGGGATTTCAATCAGCCCCAGCATTTT.

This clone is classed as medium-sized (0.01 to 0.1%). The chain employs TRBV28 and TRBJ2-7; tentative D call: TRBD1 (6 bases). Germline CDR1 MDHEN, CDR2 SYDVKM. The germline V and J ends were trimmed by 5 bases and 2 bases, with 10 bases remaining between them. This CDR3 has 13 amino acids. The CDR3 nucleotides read TGTGCCAGCAGTAAGGGGGTTACCTACGAGCAGTACTTC. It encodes CASSKGVTYEQYF.

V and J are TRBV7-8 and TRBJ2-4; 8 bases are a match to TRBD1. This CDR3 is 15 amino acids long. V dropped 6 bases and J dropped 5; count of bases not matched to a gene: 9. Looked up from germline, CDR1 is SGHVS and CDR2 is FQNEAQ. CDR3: CASSLSGQGENIQYF. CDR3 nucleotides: TGTGCCAGCAGTCTCTCAGGACAGGGAGAAAACATTCAGTACTTC.

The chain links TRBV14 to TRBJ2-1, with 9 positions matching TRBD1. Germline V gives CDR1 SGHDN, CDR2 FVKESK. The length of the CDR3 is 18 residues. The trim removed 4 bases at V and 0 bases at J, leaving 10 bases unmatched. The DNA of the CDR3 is TGTGCCAGCAGCCGGCAACAGGGGGCCCGTGGCTCCTACAATGAGCAGTTCTTC. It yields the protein CASSRQQGARGSYNEQFF.

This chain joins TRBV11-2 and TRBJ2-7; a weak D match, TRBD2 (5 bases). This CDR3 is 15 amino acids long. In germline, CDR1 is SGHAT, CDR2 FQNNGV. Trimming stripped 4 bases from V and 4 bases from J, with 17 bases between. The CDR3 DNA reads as TGTGCCAGCAGCTCAGTGAACCGGGGTTGGTACGAGCAGTACTTC. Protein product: CASSSVNRGWYEQYF.

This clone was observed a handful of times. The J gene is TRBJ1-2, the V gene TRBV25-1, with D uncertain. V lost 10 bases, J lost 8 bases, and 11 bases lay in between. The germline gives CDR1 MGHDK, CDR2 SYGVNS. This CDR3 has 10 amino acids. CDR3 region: CATYERGYTF. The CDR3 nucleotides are TGTGCCACGTATGAACGGGGCTACACCTTC.

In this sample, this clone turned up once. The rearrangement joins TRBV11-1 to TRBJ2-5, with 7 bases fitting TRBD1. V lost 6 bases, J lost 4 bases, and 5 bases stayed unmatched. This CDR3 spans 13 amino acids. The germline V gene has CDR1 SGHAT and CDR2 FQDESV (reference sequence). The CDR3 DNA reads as TGTGCCAGCAGGCTACAGGGGCTAGAGACCCAGTACTTC. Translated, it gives CASRLQGLETQYF. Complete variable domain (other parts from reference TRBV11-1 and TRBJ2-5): EAEVAQSPRYKITEKSQAVAFWCDPISGHATLYWYRQILGQGPELLVQFQDESVVDDSQLPKDRFSAERLKGVDSTLKIQPAELGDSAMYLCASRLQGLETQYFGPGTRLLVL.

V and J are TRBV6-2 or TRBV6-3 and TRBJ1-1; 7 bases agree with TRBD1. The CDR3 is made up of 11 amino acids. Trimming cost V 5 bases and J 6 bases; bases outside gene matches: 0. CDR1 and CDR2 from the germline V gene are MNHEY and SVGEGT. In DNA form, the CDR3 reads TGTGCCAGCAGTCAGGGGGCTGAAGCTTTCTTT. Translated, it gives CASSQGAEAFF.

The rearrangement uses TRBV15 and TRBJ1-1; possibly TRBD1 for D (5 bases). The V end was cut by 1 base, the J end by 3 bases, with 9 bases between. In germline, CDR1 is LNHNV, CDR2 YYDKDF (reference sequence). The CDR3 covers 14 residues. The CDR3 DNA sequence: TGTGCCACCAGCAGAGCGGGGGAGGACACTGAAGCTTTCTTT. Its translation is CATSRAGEDTEAFF. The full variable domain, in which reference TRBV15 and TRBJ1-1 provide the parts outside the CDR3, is DAMVIQNPRYQVTQFGKPVTLSCSQTLNHNVMYWYQQKSSQAPKLLFHYYDKDFNNEADTPDNFQSRRPNTSFCFLDIRSPGLGDTAMYLCATSRAGEDTEAFFGQGTRLTVV.

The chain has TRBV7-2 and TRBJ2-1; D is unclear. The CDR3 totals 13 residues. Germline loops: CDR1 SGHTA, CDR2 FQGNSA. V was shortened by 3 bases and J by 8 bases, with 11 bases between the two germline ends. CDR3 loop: CASSFLVVDEQFF. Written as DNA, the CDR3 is TGTGCCAGCAGCTTCCTCGTAGTAGATGAGCAGTTCTTC. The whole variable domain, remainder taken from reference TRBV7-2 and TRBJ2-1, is GAGVSQSPSNKVTEKGKDVELRCDPISGHTALYWYRQSLGQGLEFLIYFQGNSAPDKSGLPSDRFSAERTGGSVSTLTIQRTQQEDSAVYLCASSFLVVDEQFFGPGTRLTVL.

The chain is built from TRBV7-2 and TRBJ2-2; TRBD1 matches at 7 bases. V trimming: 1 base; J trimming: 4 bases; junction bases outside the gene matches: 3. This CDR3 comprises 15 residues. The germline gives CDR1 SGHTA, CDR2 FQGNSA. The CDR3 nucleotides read TGTGCCAGCAGCTTAGTTCCAGGGGGCACCGGGGAGCTGTTTTTT. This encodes CASSLVPGGTGELFF.

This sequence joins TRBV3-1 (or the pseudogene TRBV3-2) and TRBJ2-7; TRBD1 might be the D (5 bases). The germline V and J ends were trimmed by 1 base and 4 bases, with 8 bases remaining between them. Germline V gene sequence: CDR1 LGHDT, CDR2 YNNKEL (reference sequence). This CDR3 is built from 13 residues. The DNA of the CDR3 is TGTGCCAGCAGCCAAGTCCAGGGTTACGAGCAGTACTTC. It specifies CASSQVQGYEQYF.

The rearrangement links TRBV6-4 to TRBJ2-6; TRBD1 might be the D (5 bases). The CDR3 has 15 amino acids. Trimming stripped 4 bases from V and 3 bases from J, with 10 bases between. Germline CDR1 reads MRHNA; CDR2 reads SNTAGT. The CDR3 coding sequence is TGTGCCAGCAGTGCGACAGCTCATGGGGCCAACGTCCTGACTTTC. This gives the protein CASSATAHGANVLTF.

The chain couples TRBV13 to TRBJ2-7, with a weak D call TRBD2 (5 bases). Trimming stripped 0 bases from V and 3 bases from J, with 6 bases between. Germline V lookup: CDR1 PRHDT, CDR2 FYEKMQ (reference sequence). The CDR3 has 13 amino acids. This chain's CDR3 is CASSLGGNYEQYF. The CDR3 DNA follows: TGTGCCAGCAGCTTAGGCGGGAACTACGAGCAGTACTTC.

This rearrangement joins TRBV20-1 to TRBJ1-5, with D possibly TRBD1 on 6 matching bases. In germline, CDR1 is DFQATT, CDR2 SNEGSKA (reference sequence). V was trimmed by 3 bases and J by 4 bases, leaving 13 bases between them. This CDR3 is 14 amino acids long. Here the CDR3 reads CSASGRGMNQPQHF. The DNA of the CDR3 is TGCAGTGCTAGTGGCAGGGGTATGAATCAGCCCCAGCATTTT.

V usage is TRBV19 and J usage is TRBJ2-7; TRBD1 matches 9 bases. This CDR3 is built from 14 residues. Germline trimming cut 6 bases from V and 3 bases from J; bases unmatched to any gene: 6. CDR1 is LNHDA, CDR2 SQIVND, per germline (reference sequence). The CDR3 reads CASSRGQGYYEQYF. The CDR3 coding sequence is TGTGCCAGTAGCCGAGGACAGGGGTACTACGAGCAGTACTTC.

CDR3 sequence: CASSEVAGGGKPQHF. In DNA, the CDR3 is TGTGCCAGCAGTGAAGTGGCAGGGGGAGGAAAGCCCCAGCATTTT. The J gene is TRBJ1-5, the V gene TRBV2, with 7 bases aligning to TRBD1. This CDR3 comprises 15 residues. J lost 8 bases, V lost 1 base, and 8 bases had no gene match. Germline V lookup: CDR1 SNHLY, CDR2 FYNNEI.

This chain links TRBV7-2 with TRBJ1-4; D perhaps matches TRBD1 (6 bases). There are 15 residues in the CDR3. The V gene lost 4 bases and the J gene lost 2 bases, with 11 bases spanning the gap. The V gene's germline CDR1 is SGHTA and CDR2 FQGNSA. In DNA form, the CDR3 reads TGTGCCAGCAGCTCCACAGGGCCCACTAATGAAAAACTGTTTTTT. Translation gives CASSSTGPTNEKLFF.

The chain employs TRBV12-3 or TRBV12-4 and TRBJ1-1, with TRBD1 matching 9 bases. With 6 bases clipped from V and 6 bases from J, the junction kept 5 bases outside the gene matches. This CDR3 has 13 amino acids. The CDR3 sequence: CASRTGGRAEAFF. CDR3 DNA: TGTGCCAGCAGAACAGGGGGCAGGGCTGAAGCTTTCTTT.

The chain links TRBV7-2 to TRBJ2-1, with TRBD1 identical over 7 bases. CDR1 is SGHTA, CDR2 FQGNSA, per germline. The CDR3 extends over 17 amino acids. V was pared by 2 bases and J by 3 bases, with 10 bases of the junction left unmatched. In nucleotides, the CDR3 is TGTGCCAGCAGCTTAAGGGCCCCGGGACAGATCTACAATGAGCAGTTCTTC. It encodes CASSLRAPGQIYNEQFF. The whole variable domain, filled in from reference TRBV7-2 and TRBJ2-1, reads GAGVSQSPSNKVTEKGKDVELRCDPISGHTALYWYRQSLGQGLEFLIYFQGNSAPDKSGLPSDRFSAERTGGSVSTLTIQRTQQEDSAVYLCASSLRAPGQIYNEQFFGPGTRLTVL.

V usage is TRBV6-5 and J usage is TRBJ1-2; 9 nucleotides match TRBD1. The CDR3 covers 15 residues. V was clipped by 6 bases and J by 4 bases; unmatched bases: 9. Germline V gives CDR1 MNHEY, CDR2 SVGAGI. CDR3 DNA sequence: TGTGCCAGCAGACCCGACAGGGGGGGATCCTATGGCTACACCTTC. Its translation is CASRPDRGGSYGYTF.

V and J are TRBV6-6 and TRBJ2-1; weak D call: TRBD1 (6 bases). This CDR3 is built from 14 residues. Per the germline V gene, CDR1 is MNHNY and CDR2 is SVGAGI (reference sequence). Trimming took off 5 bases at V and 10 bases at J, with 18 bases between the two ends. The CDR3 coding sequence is TGTGCCAGCAGTCCCACAGGGTTTTCAGGCGAGCAGTTCTTC. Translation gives CASSPTGFSGEQFF.

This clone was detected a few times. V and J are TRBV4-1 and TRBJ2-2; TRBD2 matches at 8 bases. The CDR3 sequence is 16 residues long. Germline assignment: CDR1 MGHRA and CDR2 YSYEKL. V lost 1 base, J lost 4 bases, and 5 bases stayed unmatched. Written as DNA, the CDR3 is TGCGCCAGCAGCCAAGGACCGGGACTAGGCACCGGGGAGCTGTTTTTT. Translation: CASSQGPGLGTGELFF.

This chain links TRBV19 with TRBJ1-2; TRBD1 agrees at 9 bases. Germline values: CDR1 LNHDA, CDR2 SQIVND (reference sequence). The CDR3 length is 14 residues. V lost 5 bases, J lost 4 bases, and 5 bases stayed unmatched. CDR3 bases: TGTGCCAGTAGTCCCGGGACAGGGAGCTATGGCTACACCTTC. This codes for CASSPGTGSYGYTF.

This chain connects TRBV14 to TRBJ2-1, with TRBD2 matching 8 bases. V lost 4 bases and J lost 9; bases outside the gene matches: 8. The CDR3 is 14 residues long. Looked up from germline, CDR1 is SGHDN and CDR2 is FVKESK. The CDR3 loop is CASSPFSGKGEQFF. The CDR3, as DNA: TGTGCCAGCAGCCCATTTAGCGGGAAGGGTGAGCAGTTCTTC.

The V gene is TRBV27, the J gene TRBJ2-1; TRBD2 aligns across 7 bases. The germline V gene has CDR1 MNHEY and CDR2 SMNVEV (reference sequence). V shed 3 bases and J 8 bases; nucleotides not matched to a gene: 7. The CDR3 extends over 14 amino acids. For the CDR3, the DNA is TGTGCCAGCAGTTTCTCGGGGGGAGGGCATGAGCAGTTCTTC. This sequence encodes CASSFSGGGHEQFF.

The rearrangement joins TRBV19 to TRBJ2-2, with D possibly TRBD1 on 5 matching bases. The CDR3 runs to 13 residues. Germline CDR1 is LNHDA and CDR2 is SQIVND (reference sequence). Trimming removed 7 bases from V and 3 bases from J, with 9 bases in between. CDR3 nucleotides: TGTGCCAGTAACCCAGGGCACACCGGGGAGCTGTTTTTT. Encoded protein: CASNPGHTGELFF. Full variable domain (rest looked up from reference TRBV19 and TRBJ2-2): DGGITQSPKYLFRKEGQNVTLSCEQNLNHDAMYWYRQDPGQGLRLIYYSQIVNDFQKGDIAEGYSVSREKKESFPLTVTSAQKNPTAFYLCASNPGHTGELFFGEGSRLTVL.

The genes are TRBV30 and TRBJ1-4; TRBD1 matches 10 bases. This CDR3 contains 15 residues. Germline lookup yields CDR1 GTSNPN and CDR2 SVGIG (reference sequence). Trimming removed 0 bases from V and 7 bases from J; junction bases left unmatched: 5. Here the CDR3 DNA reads TGTGCCTGGAGTGTTCCGGGACAGGGGTTTGAAAAACTGTTTTTT. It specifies CAWSVPGQGFEKLFF. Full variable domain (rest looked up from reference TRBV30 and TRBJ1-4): SQTIHQWPATLVQPVGSPLSLECTVEGTSNPNLYWYRQAAGRGLQLLFYSVGIGQISSEVPQNLSASRPQDRQFILSSKKLLLSDSGFYLCAWSVPGQGFEKLFFGSGTQLSVL.

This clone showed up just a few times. CDR3 bases: TGTGCCAGCAGTGCAGCCCCGGGACAGGGGTCGTATGGCTACACCTTC. Translating it yields CASSAAPGQGSYGYTF. The chain uses TRBV27 and TRBJ1-2; TRBD1 matches 10 bases. The trim removed 5 bases at V and 5 bases at J, leaving 11 bases unmatched. This CDR3 is 16 amino acids long. From germline, CDR1 is MNHEY and CDR2 SMNVEV (reference sequence).

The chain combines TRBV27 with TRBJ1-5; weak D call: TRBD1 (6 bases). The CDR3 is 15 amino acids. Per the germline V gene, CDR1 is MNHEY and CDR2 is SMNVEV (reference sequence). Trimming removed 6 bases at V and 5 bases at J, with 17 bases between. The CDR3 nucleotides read TGTGCCAGCAGCATAACAGGGTCCCTATATCAGCCCCAGCATTTT. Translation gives CASSITGSLYQPQHF.

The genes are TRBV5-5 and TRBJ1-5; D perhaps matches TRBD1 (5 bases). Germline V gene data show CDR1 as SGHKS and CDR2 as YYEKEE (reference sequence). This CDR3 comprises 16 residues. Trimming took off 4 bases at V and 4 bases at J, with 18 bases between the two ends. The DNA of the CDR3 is TGTGCCAGCAGCGCAGTCCAGGGTAGTCCGAATCAGCCCCAGCATTTT. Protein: CASSAVQGSPNQPQHF.

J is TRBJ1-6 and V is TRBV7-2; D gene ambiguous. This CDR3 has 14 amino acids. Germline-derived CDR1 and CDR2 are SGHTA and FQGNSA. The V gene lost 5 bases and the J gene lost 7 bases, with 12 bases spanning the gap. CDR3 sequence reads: CASSPSGLNSPLHF. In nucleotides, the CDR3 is TGTGCCAGCAGCCCGTCAGGCCTGAATTCACCCCTCCACTTT.